The 28 T cell receptor beta chains below come from one sample, sequenced in a study of OX40 agonist ivuxolimab in advanced cancers. The table came from immunoSEQ multiplex PCR; TCRdb's copy has only in-frame clones and leaves some out. The sample consists of tens of thousands of clones, roughly 79% of them appearing once. The sample consisted of CD4+ or CD8+ T cells sorted from blood, taken in a trial of the OX40 agonist ivuxolimab. All receptors derive from an adult with an advanced solid tumor such as melanoma, head and neck, liver or kidney cancer.

V gene TRBV9 combines with J gene TRBJ2-7; the D call may be TRBD1 or TRBD2 (5 bases each). This CDR3 region has 14 residues. CDR1 SGDLS and CDR2 YYNGEE come from the germline V gene. V was trimmed by 4 bases and J by 1 base, leaving 12 bases between them. CDR3 sequence reads: CASSLGTGSYEQYF. The CDR3 DNA is TGTGCCAGCAGCCTCGGGACGGGATCCTACGAGCAGTACTTC.

This clone was observed a few times. The chain recombines TRBV7-9 with TRBJ1-5; D call uncertain. The germline gives CDR1 SEHNR, CDR2 FQNEAQ (reference sequence). V was clipped by 8 bases and J by 1 base, with 9 bases between them. The CDR3 is made up of 13 amino acids. The CDR3 DNA is TGTGCCAGCCAATGGCAGAGCAATCAGCCCCAGCATTTT. Translated, it gives CASQWQSNQPQHF.

The chain uses TRBV28 and TRBJ2-5, with D possibly being TRBD1 or TRBD2 (5 bases each). V was clipped by 8 bases and J by 5 bases, with 15 bases between them. Germline V lookup: CDR1 MDHEN, CDR2 SYDVKM. The CDR3 is 13 amino acids. CDR3 sequence reads: CASALRGVETQYF. The CDR3 DNA is TGTGCCAGCGCACTGAGGGGTGTTGAGACCCAGTACTTC.

For the CDR3, the DNA is TGTGCCAGCAGCTTGGAGGGGGACTACGAGCAGTACTTC. Encoded protein: CASSLEGDYEQYF. The V and J genes are TRBV5-6 and TRBJ2-7, with D tentatively TRBD1 (6 bases). Germline V gene data show CDR1 as SGHDT and CDR2 as YYEEEE. Trimming stripped 0 bases from V and 3 bases from J, with 7 bases between. The CDR3 runs to 13 residues.

This rearrangement joins TRBV4-3 to TRBJ2-7; possibly TRBD2 for D (5 bases). Germline CDR1 LGHNA, CDR2 YSLEER. The CDR3 spans 13 residues. The ends were cut back, 0 bases at V and 4 bases at J, with 7 bases in the middle. The CDR3 spells CASSQERGYEQYF. The CDR3 DNA reads TGCGCCAGCAGCCAAGAGAGAGGGTACGAGCAGTACTTC.

The chain is built from TRBV2 and TRBJ2-7, with D uncertain. CDR3 length: 12 residues. The V and J ends lost 7 bases and 1 base respectively, with 8 bases between them. Germline CDR1 SNHLY, CDR2 FYNNEI. In nucleotides, the CDR3 is TGTGCCAGCATGGCCGGATCCTACGAGCAGTACTTC. Translated: CASMAGSYEQYF.

The chain carries TRBV4-2 and TRBJ1-1; no definite D call. The V gene's germline CDR1 is LGHNA and CDR2 YNFKEQ. CDR3 length: 12 residues. V was trimmed by 5 bases and J by 8 bases, leaving 12 bases between them. Here the CDR3 reads CASSAGGREAFF. The CDR3 bases are TGTGCCAGCAGCGCTGGTGGTAGGGAAGCTTTCTTT.

This clone was counted a single time. This chain connects TRBV7-6 to TRBJ2-1, with D uncertain. Germline CDR1 SGHVS, CDR2 FNYEAQ. V was shortened by 0 bases and J by 1 base, with 7 bases between the two germline ends. This CDR3 spans 15 amino acids. CDR3 sequence: CASSLAVGSYNEQFF. CDR3 bases: TGTGCCAGCAGCTTAGCGGTAGGGTCCTACAATGAGCAGTTCTTC.

This chain connects TRBV6-5 to TRBJ2-7; D might be TRBD1 or TRBD2, each matching 6 bases. This CDR3 has 14 amino acids. V was trimmed by 0 bases and J by 5 bases, leaving 11 bases between them. From germline, CDR1 is MNHEY and CDR2 SVGAGI. In nucleotides, the CDR3 is TGTGCCAGCAGTTACTCGAGGGGGGACCACGAGCAGTACTTC. Translation gives CASSYSRGDHEQYF.

This clone was recorded once. This chain links TRBV10-3 with TRBJ2-2; possible D gene TRBD2, 5 bases. V gave up 3 bases and J gave up 6 bases, with 17 bases separating them. Germline V CDR1 and CDR2: ENHRY, SYGVKD. The CDR3 covers 16 residues. CDR3 nucleotides: TGTGCCATCAGTGAACAAGAGAGTGGACTTGCCGGGGAGCTGTTTTTT. This translates into CAISEQESGLAGELFF.

This clone has just a few counts. This chain connects TRBV5-1 to TRBJ1-5, with D hard to call. The germline gives CDR1 SGHRS, CDR2 YFSETQ. The CDR3 has 13 residues. Trimming took off 0 bases at V and 6 bases at J, with 7 bases between the two ends. The CDR3: CASSLEEGQPQHF. The CDR3 DNA is TGCGCCAGCAGCTTGGAGGAAGGTCAGCCCCAGCATTTT.

The chain links TRBV7-8 to TRBJ2-2; 10 nucleotides align to TRBD2. V dropped 5 bases and J dropped 4; count of bases not matched to a gene: 13. Germline-derived CDR1 and CDR2 are SGHVS and FQNEAQ. This CDR3 comprises 18 residues. The CDR3 DNA reads TGTGCCAGCAGCCCCGATATAAGGCTAGCGGGAGTCACCGGGGAGCTGTTTTTT. Translation gives CASSPDIRLAGVTGELFF.

This clone is deemed medium-sized. This sequence joins TRBV4-2 and TRBJ2-1; 13 bases are a match to TRBD2. J lost 5 bases, V lost 4 bases, and 2 bases had no gene match. The CDR3 sequence is 15 residues long. The V gene's germline CDR1 is LGHNA and CDR2 YNFKEQ. This CDR3 reads CASSRGTSGDNEQFF. For the CDR3, the DNA is TGTGCCAGCAGCCGAGGGACTAGCGGGGACAATGAGCAGTTCTTC.

V is TRBV6-1 and J is TRBJ2-1; D is tentatively TRBD1 or TRBD2 (7 bases each). V lost 9 bases, J lost 6 bases, and 15 bases lay in between. Germline V gene lookup returns CDR1 MNHNS and CDR2 SASEGT. CDR3 length: 13 residues. In DNA form, the CDR3 reads TGTGCCAGTCGACAGGGAGGGTCCAATGAGCAGTTCTTC. It encodes CASRQGGSNEQFF.

The gene calls are TRBV7-9 and TRBJ2-3; D tentatively reads TRBD1 or TRBD2 (6 bases each). The CDR3 covers 17 residues. Germline CDR1 is SEHNR and CDR2 is FQNEAQ (reference sequence). V was clipped by 8 bases and J by 2 bases, with 23 bases between them. The CDR3 bases are TGTGCCAGCCTACCACCAAGGGGGGTAGCGGCCACAGATACGCAGTATTTT. It specifies CASLPPRGVAATDTQYF.

V is TRBV4-3 and J is TRBJ2-7; D unclear. V gave up 0 bases and J gave up 1 base, with 10 bases separating them. The length of the CDR3 is 15 residues. Germline V lookup: CDR1 LGHNA, CDR2 YSLEER. The CDR3, as DNA: TGCGCCAGCAGCCAAGATTATGTCGGTTCCTACGAGCAGTACTTC. Translating gives CASSQDYVGSYEQYF.

This chain's CDR3 is CASSLAGTGELFF. For the CDR3, the DNA is TGTGCCAGCAGCTTGGCAGGCACCGGGGAGCTGTTTTTT. This chain uses TRBV7-8 with TRBJ2-2; D uncertain. CDR1 is SGHVS, CDR2 FQNEAQ, per germline. Trimming took off 3 bases at V and 4 bases at J, with 6 bases between the two ends. The CDR3 totals 13 residues. Supplemented by reference TRBV7-8 and TRBJ2-2, the full variable domain reads GAGVSQSPRYKVAKRGQDVALRCDPISGHVSLFWYQQALGQGPEFLTYFQNEAQLDKSGLPSDRFFAERPEGSVSTLKIQRTQQEDSAVYLCASSLAGTGELFFGEGSRLTVL.

V and J are TRBV7-8 and TRBJ2-7, with 14 bases lining up with TRBD2. The CDR3 spans 18 residues. Germline CDR1 is SGHVS and CDR2 is FQNEAQ. The junction had 9 bases not matched to a gene; V was cut back by 5 bases and J by 0 bases. The CDR3 reads CASSRGLAGGAYSYEQYF. The CDR3 DNA is TGTGCCAGCAGCCGTGGACTAGCGGGAGGCGCATACTCCTACGAGCAGTACTTC.

The chain uses TRBV5-6 and TRBJ2-3, with a possible D match to TRBD2 (6 bases). This CDR3 contains 14 residues. V was trimmed by 2 bases and J by 3 bases, leaving 10 bases between them. CDR1 SGHDT and CDR2 YYEEEE come from the germline V gene. CDR3 DNA sequence: TGTGCCAGCAGCTTTGCGAGCGGGACAGATACGCAGTATTTT. Its protein is CASSFASGTDTQYF.

V usage is TRBV6-1 and J usage is TRBJ2-7; a weak D match, TRBD1 (6 bases). Trimming took 5 bases from V and 4 from J, leaving 15 bases between them. The V gene's germline CDR1 is MNHNS and CDR2 SASEGT. The CDR3 totals 14 residues. CDR3 coding DNA: TGTGCCAGCAGTTGGGGACAACAATCTTACGAGCAGTACTTC. It yields the protein CASSWGQQSYEQYF.

This chain connects TRBV21-1 to TRBJ2-5; no check of the table's D call, TRBD1, against the DNA was made. TRBV21-1 is noted as a pseudogene. This CDR3 region has 14 residues. The CDR3 coding sequence is TGTGCCAGCAGCAAAAGACAGACACAAGAGACCCAGTACTTC. It is translated as CASSKRQTQETQYF.

There are a few counts of this clone. The rearrangement links TRBV18 to TRBJ2-1; the match to TRBD1 covers 9 bases. The CDR3 spans 14 residues. Germline CDR1 KGHSH, CDR2 LQKENI. V was clipped by 4 bases and J by 6 bases; unmatched bases: 4. CDR3 bases: TGTGCCAGCTCACTATCGGGACAGGGCAATGAGCAGTTCTTC. Translation: CASSLSGQGNEQFF.

The chain joins TRBV12-5 to TRBJ1-4, with TRBD1 identical over 10 bases. The trim removed 3 bases at V and 4 bases at J, leaving 2 bases unmatched. CDR3 length: 15 amino acids. Germline CDR1 is LGHNT and CDR2 is FRNRAP. In DNA form, the CDR3 reads TGTGCTAGTGGTTTTGACAGGGGGCTTAATGAAAAACTGTTTTTT. This gives the protein CASGFDRGLNEKLFF.

The J gene is TRBJ2-3, the V gene TRBV7-8, with 9 bases aligning to TRBD1. V lost 7 bases and J lost 2; bases outside the gene matches: 4. This CDR3 has 14 residues. The V gene's germline CDR1 is SGHVS and CDR2 FQNEAQ. Here the CDR3 DNA reads TGTGCCAGCACTACAGGGGGCTTCACAGATACGCAGTATTTT. This translates into CASTTGGFTDTQYF.

The V call is TRBV11-2, the J call TRBJ2-7; D is possibly TRBD1 (5 bases). This CDR3 has 14 amino acids. Trimming shortened V by 3 bases and J by 1 base, and 10 bases separated the two germline ends. The germline CDR1 and CDR2 sequences are SGHAT and FQNNGV. In nucleotides, the CDR3 is TGTGCCAGCAGCTTCGGAACAGGTTCCTACGAGCAGTACGTC. Amino acid sequence: CASSFGTGSYEQYV.

The J gene is TRBJ2-7, the V gene TRBV9, with 7 bases fitting TRBD1. The V and J ends lost 3 bases and 6 bases, in that order; junction bases with no gene match: 12. This CDR3 region has 15 residues. The germline gives CDR1 SGDLS, CDR2 YYNGEE. DNA of the CDR3: TGTGCCAGCAGCGCCCCACAGGGGTCCGTCGGCGAGCAGTACTTC. Amino acids: CASSAPQGSVGEQYF. The whole variable domain, filled in from reference TRBV9 and TRBJ2-7, reads DSGVTQTPKHLITATGQRVTLRCSPRSGDLSVYWYQQSLDQGLQFLIQYYNGEERAKGNILERFSAQQFPDLHSELNLSSLELGDSALYFCASSAPQGSVGEQYFGPGTRLTVT.

The J gene is TRBJ2-1, the V gene TRBV7-9; no clear D. V lost 6 bases, J lost 4 bases, and 16 bases lay in between. The germline V gene encodes CDR1 SEHNR and CDR2 FQNEAQ (reference sequence). This CDR3 comprises 15 residues. CDR3 coding DNA: TGTGCCAGCAGTGACGGGCCTACAGCGTACAATGAGCAGTTCTTC. Protein product: CASSDGPTAYNEQFF.

This chain links TRBV6-6 with TRBJ2-5; a possible D gene is TRBD2 (5 bases). Germline V gene data show CDR1 as MNHNY and CDR2 as SVGAGI (reference sequence). V was trimmed by 5 bases and J by 0 bases, leaving 10 bases between them. The CDR3 runs to 14 residues. DNA for the CDR3: TGTGCCAGCAGTACCCCGGGGAACCAAGAGACCCAGTACTTC. Residues: CASSTPGNQETQYF.